This T cell receptor (beta chain) was captured in a study of T cells after posttransplantation cyclophosphamide. Study-wide results and caveats: TRB overlap between skin or GI tissue T cells and blood was limited.

Generated by immunoSEQ multiplex PCR, the TCRdb table keeps only in-frame clones and is missing some. The sample presents about 24,000 clones, none singletons. This clone occurred many times. Antigen unknown. After removal of 4 bases from V and 0 bases from J, the junction contained 6 bases not matched to a gene. Per germline, CDR1 SGHDT and CDR2 YYEEEE. The CDR3 loop spans 15 amino acids. The sequencing input was PBMCs. The TCR originated in a woman between 55 and 75 years old in good health, CMV-negative, and a related stem cell transplant donor. The chain joins TRBV5-6 to TRBJ2-5; TRBD2 agrees at 7 bases. The CDR3 DNA reads TGTGCCAGCAGCATCACTAGCGCCCACCAAGAGACCCAGTACTTC. This sequence encodes CASSITSAHQETQYF.